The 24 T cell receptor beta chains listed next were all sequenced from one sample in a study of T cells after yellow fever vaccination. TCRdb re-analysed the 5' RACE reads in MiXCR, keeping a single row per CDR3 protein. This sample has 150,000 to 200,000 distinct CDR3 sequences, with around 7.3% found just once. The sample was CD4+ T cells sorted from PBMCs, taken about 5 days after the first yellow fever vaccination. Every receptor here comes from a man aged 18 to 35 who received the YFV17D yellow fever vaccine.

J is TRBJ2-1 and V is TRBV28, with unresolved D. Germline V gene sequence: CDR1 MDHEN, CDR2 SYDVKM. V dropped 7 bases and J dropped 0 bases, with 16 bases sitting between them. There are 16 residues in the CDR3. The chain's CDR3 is CASTPRPDSSYNEQFF. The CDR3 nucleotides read TGTGCCAGCACTCCCCGTCCCGATAGCTCCTACAATGAGCAGTTCTTC.

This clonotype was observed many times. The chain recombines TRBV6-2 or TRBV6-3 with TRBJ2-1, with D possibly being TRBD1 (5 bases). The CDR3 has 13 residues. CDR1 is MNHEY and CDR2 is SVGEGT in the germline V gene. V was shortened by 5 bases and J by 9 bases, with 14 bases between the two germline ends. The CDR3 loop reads CASSTQESSEQFF. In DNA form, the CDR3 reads TGTGCCAGCAGTACACAGGAGAGCTCTGAGCAGTTCTTC.

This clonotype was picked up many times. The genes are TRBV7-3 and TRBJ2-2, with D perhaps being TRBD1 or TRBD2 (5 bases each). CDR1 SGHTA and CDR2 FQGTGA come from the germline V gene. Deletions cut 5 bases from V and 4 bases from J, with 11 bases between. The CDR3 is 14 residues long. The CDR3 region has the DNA TGTGCCAGCAGCCCGGGGACCTTCACCGGGGAGCTGTTTTTT. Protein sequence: CASSPGTFTGELFF.

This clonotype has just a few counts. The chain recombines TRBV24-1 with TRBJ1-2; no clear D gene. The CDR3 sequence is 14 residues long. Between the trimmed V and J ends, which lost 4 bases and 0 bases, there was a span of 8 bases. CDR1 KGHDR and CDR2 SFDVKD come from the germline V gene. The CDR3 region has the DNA TGTGCCACCAGTGAGGGTTCTACTAACTATGGCTACACCTTC. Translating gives CATSEGSTNYGYTF.

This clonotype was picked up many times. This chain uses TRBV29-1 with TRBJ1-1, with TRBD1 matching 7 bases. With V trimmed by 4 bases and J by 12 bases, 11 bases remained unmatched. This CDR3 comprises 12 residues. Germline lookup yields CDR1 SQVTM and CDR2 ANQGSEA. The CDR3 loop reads CSVVLTGVLPFF. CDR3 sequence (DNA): TGCAGCGTTGTGCTCACAGGGGTACTTCCTTTCTTT.

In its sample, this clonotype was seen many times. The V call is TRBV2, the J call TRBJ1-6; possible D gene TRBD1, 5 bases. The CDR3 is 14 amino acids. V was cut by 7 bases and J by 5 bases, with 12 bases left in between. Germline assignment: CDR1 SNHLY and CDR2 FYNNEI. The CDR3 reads CASKTDSHNSPLHF. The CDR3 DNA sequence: TGTGCCAGCAAGACCGACAGCCATAATTCACCCCTCCACTTT. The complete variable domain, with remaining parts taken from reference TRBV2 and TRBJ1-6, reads EPEVTQTPSHQVTQMGQEVILRCVPISNHLYFYWYRQILGQKVEFLVSFYNNEISEKSEIFDDQFSVERPDGSNFTLKIRSTKLEDSAMYFCASKTDSHNSPLHFGNGTRLTVT.

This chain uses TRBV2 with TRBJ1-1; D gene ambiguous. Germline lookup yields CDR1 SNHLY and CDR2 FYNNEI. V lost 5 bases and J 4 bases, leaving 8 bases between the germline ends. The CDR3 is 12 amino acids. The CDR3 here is CASSLLLTEAFF. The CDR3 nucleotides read TGTGCCAGCAGTCTTCTCCTCACTGAAGCTTTCTTT.

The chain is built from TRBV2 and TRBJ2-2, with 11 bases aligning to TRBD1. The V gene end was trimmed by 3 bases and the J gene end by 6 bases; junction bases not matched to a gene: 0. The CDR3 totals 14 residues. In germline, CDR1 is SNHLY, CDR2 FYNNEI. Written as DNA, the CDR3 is TGTGCCAGCAGTGAGGGACAGGGGGCCGGGGAGCTGTTTTTT. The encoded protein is CASSEGQGAGELFF.

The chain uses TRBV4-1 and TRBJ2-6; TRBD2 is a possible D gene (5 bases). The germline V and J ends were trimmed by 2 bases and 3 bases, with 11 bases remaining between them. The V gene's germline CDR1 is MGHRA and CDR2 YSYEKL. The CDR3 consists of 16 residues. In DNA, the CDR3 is TGCGCCAGCAGCCAACGGCACGGGGTTGGGGCCAACGTCCTGACTTTC. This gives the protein CASSQRHGVGANVLTF.

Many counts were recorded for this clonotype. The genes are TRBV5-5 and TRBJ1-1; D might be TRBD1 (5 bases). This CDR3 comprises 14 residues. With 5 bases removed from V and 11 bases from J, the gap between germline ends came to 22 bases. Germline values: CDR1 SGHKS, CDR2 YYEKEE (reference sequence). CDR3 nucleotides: TGTGCCAGCAGGTCGATTAGGGGAGGAGTACGCGCTTTCTTT. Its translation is CASRSIRGGVRAFF.

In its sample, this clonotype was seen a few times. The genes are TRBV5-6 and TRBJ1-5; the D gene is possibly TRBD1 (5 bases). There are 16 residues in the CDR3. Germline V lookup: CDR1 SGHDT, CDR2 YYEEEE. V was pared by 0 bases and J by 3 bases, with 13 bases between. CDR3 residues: CASSLERGVSNQPQHF. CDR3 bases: TGTGCCAGCAGCTTGGAGCGGGGGGTTTCCAATCAGCCCCAGCATTTT.

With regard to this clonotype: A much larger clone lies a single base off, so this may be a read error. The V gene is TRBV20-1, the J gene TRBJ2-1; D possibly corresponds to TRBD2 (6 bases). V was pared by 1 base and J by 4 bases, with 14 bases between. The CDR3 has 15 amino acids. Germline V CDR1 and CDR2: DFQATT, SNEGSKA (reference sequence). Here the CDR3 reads CSARVPTRGYNEQFF. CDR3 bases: TGCAGTGCTAGAGTGCCGACCCGGGGGTACAATGAGCAGTTCTTC.

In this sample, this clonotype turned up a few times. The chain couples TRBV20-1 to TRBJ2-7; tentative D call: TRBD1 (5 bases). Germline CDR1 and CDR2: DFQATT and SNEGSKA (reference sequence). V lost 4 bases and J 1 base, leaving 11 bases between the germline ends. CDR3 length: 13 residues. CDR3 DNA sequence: TGCAGTGCTACTAGGGGCATTTCCTACGAGCAGTACGTC. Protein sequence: CSATRGISYEQYV.

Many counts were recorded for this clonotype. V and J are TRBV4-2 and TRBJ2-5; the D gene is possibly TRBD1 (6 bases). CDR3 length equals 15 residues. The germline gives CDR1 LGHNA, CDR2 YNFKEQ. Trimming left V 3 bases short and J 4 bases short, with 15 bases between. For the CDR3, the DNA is TGTGCCAGCAGCCAGGGGGCTCTCCATAGAGAGACCCAGTACTTC. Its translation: CASSQGALHRETQYF.

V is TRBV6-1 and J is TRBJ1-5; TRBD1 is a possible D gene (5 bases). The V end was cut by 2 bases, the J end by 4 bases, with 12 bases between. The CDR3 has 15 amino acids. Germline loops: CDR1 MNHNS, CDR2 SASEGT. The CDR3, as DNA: TGTGCCAGCAGTGAACCCCGGGACGGGAATCAGCCCCAGCATTTT. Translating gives CASSEPRDGNQPQHF.

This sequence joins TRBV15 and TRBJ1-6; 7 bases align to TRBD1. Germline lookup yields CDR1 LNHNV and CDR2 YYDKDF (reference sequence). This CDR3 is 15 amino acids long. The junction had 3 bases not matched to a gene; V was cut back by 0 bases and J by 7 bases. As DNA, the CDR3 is TGTGCCACCAGCAGAGATAAGGGGGCGAATTCACCCCTCCACTTT. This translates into CATSRDKGANSPLHF. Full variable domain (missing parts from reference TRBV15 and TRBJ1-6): DAMVIQNPRYQVTQFGKPVTLSCSQTLNHNVMYWYQQKSSQAPKLLFHYYDKDFNNEADTPDNFQSRRPNTSFCFLDIRSPGLGDTAMYLCATSRDKGANSPLHFGNGTRLTVT.

The CDR3 DNA reads TGTGCCAGTAGTCCCGGGACAGGAACCCAAGAGACCCAGTACTTC. It is translated as CASSPGTGTQETQYF. The chain links TRBV19 to TRBJ2-5; 8 nucleotides align to TRBD1. The CDR3 is 15 amino acids. Germline-derived CDR1 and CDR2 are LNHDA and SQIVND (reference sequence). Unmatched junction bases numbered 6, after V lost 5 bases and J lost 1 base.

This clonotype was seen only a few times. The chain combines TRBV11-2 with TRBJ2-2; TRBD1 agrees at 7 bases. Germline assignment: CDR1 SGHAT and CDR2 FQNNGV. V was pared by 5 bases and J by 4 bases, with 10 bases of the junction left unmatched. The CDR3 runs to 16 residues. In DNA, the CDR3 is TGTGCCAGCAGCCTGAGCCAGGGGGTAGTCACCGGGGAGCTGTTTTTT. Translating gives CASSLSQGVVTGELFF.

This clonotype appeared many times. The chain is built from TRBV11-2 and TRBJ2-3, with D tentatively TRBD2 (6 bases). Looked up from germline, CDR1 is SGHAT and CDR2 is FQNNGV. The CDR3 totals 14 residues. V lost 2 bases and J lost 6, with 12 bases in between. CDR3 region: CASSLTGGRDTQYF. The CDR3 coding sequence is TGTGCCAGCAGCTTAACCGGGGGTAGGGATACGCAGTATTTT.

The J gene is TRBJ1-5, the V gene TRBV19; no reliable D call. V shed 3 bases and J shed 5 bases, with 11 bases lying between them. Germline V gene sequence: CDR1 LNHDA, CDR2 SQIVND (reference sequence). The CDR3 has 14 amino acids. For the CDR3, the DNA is TGTGCCAGTAGTATTGGAGGGTTCGATCAGCCCCAGCATTTT. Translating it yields CASSIGGFDQPQHF. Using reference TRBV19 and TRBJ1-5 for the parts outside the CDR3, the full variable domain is DGGITQSPKYLFRKEGQNVTLSCEQNLNHDAMYWYRQDPGQGLRLIYYSQIVNDFQKGDIAEGYSVSREKKESFPLTVTSAQKNPTAFYLCASSIGGFDQPQHFGDGTRLSIL.

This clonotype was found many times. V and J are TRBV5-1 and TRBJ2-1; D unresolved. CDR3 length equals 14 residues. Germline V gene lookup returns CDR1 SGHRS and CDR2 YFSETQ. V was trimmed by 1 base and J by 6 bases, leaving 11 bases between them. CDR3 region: CASSLKGFSNEQFF. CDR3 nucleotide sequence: TGCGCCAGCAGCTTGAAGGGTTTTAGCAATGAGCAGTTCTTC.

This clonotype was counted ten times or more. The CDR3 is CASSAHYYEQYV. CDR3 sequence (DNA): TGTGCCAGCAGCGCACACTACTACGAGCAGTACGTC. V is TRBV14 and J is TRBJ2-7, with no clear D. The V and J ends lost 5 bases and 3 bases respectively, with 8 bases between them. The V gene's germline CDR1 is SGHDN and CDR2 FVKESK. CDR3 size: 12 residues.

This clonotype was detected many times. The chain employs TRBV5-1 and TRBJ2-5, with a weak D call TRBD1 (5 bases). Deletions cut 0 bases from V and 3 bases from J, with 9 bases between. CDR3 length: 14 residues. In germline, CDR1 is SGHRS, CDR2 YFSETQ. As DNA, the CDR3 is TGCGCCAGCAGCTTGGACAGGAGTAAAGAGACCCAGTACTTC. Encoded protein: CASSLDRSKETQYF.

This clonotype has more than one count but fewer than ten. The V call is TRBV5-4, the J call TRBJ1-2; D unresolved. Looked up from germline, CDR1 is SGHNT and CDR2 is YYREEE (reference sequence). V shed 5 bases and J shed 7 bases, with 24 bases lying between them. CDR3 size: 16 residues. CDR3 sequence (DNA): TGTGCCAGCAGACCGCTTGGAATATCTAACGTGGGTGGCTACACCTTC. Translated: CASRPLGISNVGGYTF.